These 31 T cell receptor beta chains were sequenced from one sample in a study of blood T cells in healthy people across ages. A sample-barcoded 5' primer and a J-beta primer mix were used in a second PCR of about 7 to 11 cycles. TCRdb fed the 5' RACE reads into MiXCR, producing one record per CDR3 protein. The sample has fewer than 900,000 distinct CDR3 sequences, about 36% seen once. The specimen sequenced was blood. The receptor source for this set is a man aged 18 to 35 in good health.

This clonotype was observed many times. CDR3 sequence reads: CASSLTSGTDTQYF. Here the CDR3 DNA reads TGTGCCAGCAGCTTGACTAGCGGCACAGATACGCAGTATTTT. The chain uses TRBV7-2 and TRBJ2-3; 8 bases agree with TRBD2. CDR3 size: 14 residues. Germline V gene sequence: CDR1 SGHTA, CDR2 FQGNSA. With V trimmed by 3 bases and J by 1 base, 0 bases remained unmatched.

This clonotype was observed a few times. The rearrangement uses TRBV27 and TRBJ1-1; 7 bases line up with TRBD1. The CDR3 has 15 amino acids. V was pared by 2 bases and J by 6 bases, with 9 bases of the junction left unmatched. Germline lookup yields CDR1 MNHEY and CDR2 SMNVEV (reference sequence). CDR3 protein: CASSLGDSSPSEAFF. DNA for the CDR3: TGTGCCAGCAGTTTAGGGGACAGCTCCCCCTCTGAAGCTTTCTTT.

The table lists this clonotype with a few counts. V is TRBV10-3 and J is TRBJ1-2, with a weak D call TRBD1 (6 bases). The V end was cut by 2 bases, the J end by 6 bases, with 16 bases between. CDR3 length: 15 residues. Germline V lookup: CDR1 ENHRY, CDR2 SYGVKD. Written as DNA, the CDR3 is TGTGCCATCAGTGAGCCGAGGGGGGGTACGAATGGCTACACCTTC. It translates to CAISEPRGGTNGYTF.

The rearrangement joins TRBV20-1 to TRBJ1-1, with a weak D call TRBD1 (5 bases). Germline CDR1 and CDR2: DFQATT and SNEGSKA (reference sequence). The CDR3 spans 12 residues. V was trimmed by 6 bases and J by 1 base, leaving 9 bases between them. The CDR3 loop reads CSALGPNTEAFF. In DNA form, the CDR3 reads TGCAGTGCGCTGGGACCGAACACTGAAGCTTTCTTT.

The chain recombines TRBV6-5 with TRBJ1-1, with D unclear. V was shortened by 5 bases and J by 1 base, with 11 bases between the two germline ends. The CDR3 contains 14 residues. The germline gives CDR1 MNHEY, CDR2 SVGAGI. The CDR3 DNA follows: TGTGCCAGCAGTCAGGACCGCCAGAACACTGAAGCTTTCTTT. It encodes CASSQDRQNTEAFF.

The rearrangement uses TRBV20-1 and TRBJ2-1; 7 bases agree with TRBD2. The J segment lost 4 bases and the V segment lost 3 bases, leaving 9 bases of the junction unmatched. This CDR3 contains 15 residues. Germline V CDR1 and CDR2: DFQATT, SNEGSKA (reference sequence). The CDR3 nucleotides read TGCAGTGCTAGGGGAGCGGGGAAAGTTTACAATGAGCAGTTCTTC. As protein: CSARGAGKVYNEQFF.

This clonotype was seen repeatedly, ten times or more. The V gene is TRBV27, the J gene TRBJ1-2, with 8 bases identical to TRBD1. Germline V gene lookup returns CDR1 MNHEY and CDR2 SMNVEV (reference sequence). The CDR3 consists of 16 residues. The V and J ends lost 5 bases and 3 bases, in that order; junction bases with no gene match: 11. Written as DNA, the CDR3 is TGTGCCAGCAGTCCGGGCGGCGGACAGGGCCACTATGGCTACACCTTC. Encoded protein: CASSPGGGQGHYGYTF.

In this sample, this clonotype turned up a few times. V gene TRBV15 combines with J gene TRBJ1-4; 7 nucleotides align to TRBD1. The germline V gene encodes CDR1 LNHNV and CDR2 YYDKDF (reference sequence). The trim removed 3 bases at V and 8 bases at J, leaving 9 bases unmatched. The CDR3 sequence is 15 residues long. Here the CDR3 reads CATSRAPGGAEKLFF. CDR3 sequence (DNA): TGTGCCACCAGCAGGGCCCCAGGGGGTGCCGAAAAACTGTTTTTT.

CDR3 bases: TGTGCCAGCAGCGTATCCCCCTCGGCTAATGAAAAACTGTTTTTT. Translating gives CASSVSPSANEKLFF. V and J are TRBV9 and TRBJ1-4; D not resolved. This CDR3 has 15 amino acids. Germline lookup yields CDR1 SGDLS and CDR2 YYNGEE. Trimming pared 1 base from V and 3 bases from J, leaving 10 bases between.

This clonotype was seen only a few times. At one of its ends the junction is not consistent with the germline gene, which may arise from a read error. J is TRBJ1-6 and V is TRBV5-1, with D possibly matching TRBD1 (6 bases). CDR1 and CDR2 (germline): SGHRS, YFSETQ. The CDR3 is 15 amino acids. This CDR3 is CASSPVQGRNSPPHF. In DNA form, the CDR3 reads TGCGCCAGCAGCCCGGTACAGGGACGGAATTCACCCCCCCACTTT.

This clonotype was observed a few times. This sequence joins TRBV4-2 and TRBJ1-4; TRBD1 is a possible D gene (5 bases). The CDR3 is 16 amino acids. With 1 base removed from V and 4 bases from J, the gap between germline ends came to 13 bases. Germline V gives CDR1 LGHNA, CDR2 YNFKEQ. This CDR3 is CASSQGNGQLNEKLFF. The DNA of the CDR3 is TGTGCCAGCAGCCAAGGAAATGGACAACTTAATGAAAAACTGTTTTTT.

This clonotype has only a few counts. This chain links TRBV4-2 with TRBJ1-2; D is ambiguous. The V end was cut by 4 bases, the J end by 3 bases, with 18 bases between. Per germline, CDR1 LGHNA and CDR2 YNFKEQ. The CDR3 consists of 16 residues. CDR3 coding DNA: TGTGCCAGCAGCCCATTCACCGGGGATATCGACTATGGCTACACCTTC. It encodes CASSPFTGDIDYGYTF.

This chain uses TRBV6-2 or TRBV6-3 with TRBJ2-1, with D perhaps assigned TRBD1 or TRBD2 (6 bases each). The J call may be faulty, since TRBJ2-7 better matches the DNA end. Germline V gene sequence: CDR1 MNHEY, CDR2 SVGEGT. The CDR3 has 16 residues. The CDR3 DNA follows: TGTGCCAGCCGTCCGGGGGCCAGGATCTCCTACAATGAGCAGTACTTC. Translation: CASRPGARISYNEQYF.

This clonotype was recorded at least ten times. The V call is TRBV10-3, the J call TRBJ2-2, with 10 positions matching TRBD2. This CDR3 contains 15 residues. Germline V lookup: CDR1 ENHRY, CDR2 SYGVKD. The junction had 8 bases not matched to a gene; V was cut back by 5 bases and J by 8 bases. The CDR3 DNA reads as TGTGCCATCAGTTGGGGGACTAGCGCGTCGGGGGAGCTGTTTTTT. Protein: CAISWGTSASGELFF.

In regard to this clonotype: Since the CDR3 does not end with the conserved phenylalanine or tryptophan, this likely comes from a read error. The chain couples TRBV6-2 or TRBV6-3 to TRBJ1-1, with D tentatively TRBD1 (6 bases). Germline lookup yields CDR1 MNHEY and CDR2 SVGEGT. CDR3 length: 17 amino acids. The V and J ends lost 0 bases and 0 bases respectively, with 14 bases between them. For the CDR3, the DNA is TGTGCCAGCAGTTACTCGATTACAGGGAGGGTGAACACTGAAGCTTTCTAT. Translating gives CASSYSITGRVNTEAFY.

This clonotype was observed a handful of times. V and J are TRBV15 and TRBJ2-6; D tentatively reads TRBD1 or TRBD2 (5 bases each). The CDR3 runs to 17 residues. V was trimmed by 5 bases and J by 0 bases, leaving 14 bases between them. From germline, CDR1 is LNHNV and CDR2 YYDKDF (reference sequence). CDR3: CATSVPGPHSGANVLTF. The CDR3 DNA follows: TGTGCCACCAGCGTACCGGGACCGCACTCTGGGGCCAACGTCCTGACTTTC.

CDR3 DNA: TGTGCCAGCAGCTTATACGGAGCGGGGAATTCACCCCTCCACTTT. This sequence encodes CASSLYGAGNSPLHF. V gene TRBV7-2 combines with J gene TRBJ1-6; no clear D gene. The CDR3 totals 15 residues. The V end lost 2 bases, the J end lost 7 bases, and 12 bases lay between the germline ends. The germline V gene encodes CDR1 SGHTA and CDR2 FQGNSA.

The chain links TRBV4-3 to TRBJ2-7, with TRBD2 as a possible D gene (6 bases). Germline CDR1 reads LGHNA; CDR2 reads YSLEER. The CDR3 runs to 15 residues. Trimming removed 0 bases at V and 2 bases at J, with 11 bases between. This chain's CDR3 is CASSQDLGGAYEQYF. DNA for the CDR3: TGCGCCAGCAGCCAAGATTTAGGAGGGGCCTACGAGCAGTACTTC.

The J gene is TRBJ1-3, the V gene TRBV12-3 or TRBV12-4; D is possibly TRBD1 (6 bases). CDR3 length: 15 amino acids. The V end lost 6 bases, the J end lost 1 base, and 13 bases lay between the germline ends. CDR3 sequence: CASSSEGVSGNTIYF. The CDR3 DNA sequence: TGTGCCAGCAGCTCCGAGGGGGTTTCTGGAAACACCATATATTTT.

The chain carries TRBV5-1 and TRBJ1-1, with D tentatively TRBD1 (5 bases). This CDR3 comprises 13 residues. Looked up from germline, CDR1 is SGHRS and CDR2 is YFSETQ. V lost 4 bases and J lost 8, with 15 bases in between. CDR3 amino acids: CASSVGGSGEAFF. In DNA, the CDR3 is TGCGCCAGCAGCGTGGGGGGAAGTGGAGAAGCTTTCTTT.

The chain couples TRBV7-6 to TRBJ1-1, with 10 positions matching TRBD1. From germline, CDR1 is SGHVS and CDR2 FNYEAQ. V lost 1 base, J lost 6 bases, and 2 bases stayed unmatched. This CDR3 spans 14 amino acids. CDR3 sequence: CASSLDGQGAEAFF. The CDR3 DNA reads as TGTGCCAGCAGCTTAGATGGACAGGGGGCTGAAGCTTTCTTT.

This clonotype was seen a handful of times. V and J are TRBV10-3 and TRBJ1-3, with a tentative D call TRBD1 (5 bases). Germline V gene lookup returns CDR1 ENHRY and CDR2 SYGVKD. V gave up 5 bases and J gave up 0 bases, with 20 bases separating them. This CDR3 spans 18 amino acids. CDR3 protein: CAISIDRNIFSSGNTIYF. As DNA, the CDR3 is TGTGCCATCAGTATAGACAGAAACATCTTTAGCTCTGGAAACACCATATATTTT.

This clonotype was counted ten times or more. The chain links TRBV20-1 to TRBJ2-1, with D hard to call. V gave up 3 bases and J gave up 9 bases, with 15 bases separating them. The CDR3 covers 13 residues. Looked up from germline, CDR1 is DFQATT and CDR2 is SNEGSKA (reference sequence). The DNA of the CDR3 is TGCAGTGCTAGGGGGTCCAGGTTTAGTGAGCAGTTCTTC. Protein product: CSARGSRFSEQFF.

This clonotype is a singleton in its sample. The chain combines TRBV6-2 or TRBV6-3 with TRBJ2-2, with D uncertain. Trimming cost V 6 bases and J 13 bases, with 18 bases left between them. Germline V gene lookup returns CDR1 MNHEY and CDR2 SVGEGT. The CDR3 covers 13 residues. CDR3 DNA sequence: TGTGCCAGCAGAACTCCCGGGTCCCGTGGGCTGTTTTTT. This translates into CASRTPGSRGLFF.

This clonotype was seen ten or more times. The chain is built from TRBV30 and TRBJ2-1; 15 bases align to TRBD2. Trimming at V came to 5 bases and at J to 7 bases, leaving 0 bases not matched to a gene. The CDR3 covers 13 residues. Germline CDR1 is GTSNPN and CDR2 is SVGIG (reference sequence). The CDR3: CAWGLAGGNEQFF. The CDR3, as DNA: TGTGCCTGGGGACTAGCGGGGGGGAATGAGCAGTTCTTC.

This clonotype was seen only a few times. J is TRBJ2-5 and V is TRBV7-4; TRBD2 agrees at 8 bases. J was trimmed by 7 bases and V by 5 bases; bases with no gene match: 18. CDR1 SGHVT and CDR2 SQSDAQ come from the germline V gene. This CDR3 spans 17 amino acids. The DNA of the CDR3 is TGTGCCAGCAGCCAAATTACTAGCGGAGATTTCGTTTGGACCCAGTACTTC. This sequence encodes CASSQITSGDFVWTQYF.

Comments on this clonotype: Just one base apart from a much larger clone, this may be a read error. This rearrangement joins TRBV10-3 to TRBJ2-1, with D tentatively TRBD1 (6 bases). This CDR3 has 14 amino acids. Germline-derived CDR1 and CDR2 are ENHRY and SYGVKD. The germline V and J ends were trimmed by 6 bases and 0 bases, with 9 bases remaining between them. CDR3: CAIRGAVSYNEQFF. The CDR3 nucleotides read TGTGCCATCAGGGGGGCAGTCTCCTACAATGAGCAGTTCTTC.

This rearrangement joins TRBV20-1 to TRBJ2-7; no firm D call. This CDR3 comprises 12 residues. Germline CDR1 is DFQATT and CDR2 is SNEGSKA (reference sequence). V lost 3 bases and J lost 4, with 10 bases in between. In DNA form, the CDR3 reads TGCAGTGCTAGCCAGAGCAAATACGAGCAGTACTTC. Translated: CSASQSKYEQYF.

The chain is built from TRBV12-3 or TRBV12-4 and TRBJ2-1, with 8 positions matching TRBD2. Unmatched junction bases numbered 8, after V lost 5 bases and J lost 5 bases. The CDR3 is 15 residues long. CDR3 bases: TGTGCCAGCAGTGTGACTATCGGGGGGGACAATGAGCAGTTCTTC. Protein product: CASSVTIGGDNEQFF.

This chain connects TRBV12-3 or TRBV12-4 to TRBJ2-1; D is perhaps TRBD2 (6 bases). The CDR3 runs 14 residues. Trimming took 3 bases from V and 10 from J, leaving 16 bases between them. This CDR3 reads CASSLGGGTYEQFF. In DNA form, the CDR3 reads TGTGCCAGCAGTTTGGGTGGGGGGACCTACGAGCAGTTCTTC.

Ten or more counts support this clonotype. The J gene is TRBJ1-2, the V gene TRBV7-2, with 7 positions matching TRBD1. There are 13 residues in the CDR3. Germline-derived CDR1 and CDR2 are SGHTA and FQGNSA. J was trimmed by 10 bases and V by 5 bases; bases with no gene match: 10. CDR3: CASSRRDSLSYTF. For the CDR3, the DNA is TGTGCCAGCAGCCGCAGGGACAGCCTCTCCTACACCTTC.